Each of the 26 T cell receptor beta chains below was sequenced from the same sample in a study of OX40 agonist ivuxolimab in advanced cancers. Assay: immunoSEQ multiplex PCR; the TCRdb copy retains only in-frame clones and omits some. Of about 64,000 clones listed, roughly 80% are singletons. The sample consisted of CD4+ or CD8+ T cells sorted from blood, taken in a trial of the OX40 agonist ivuxolimab. These receptors were obtained from an adult with an advanced solid tumor such as melanoma, head and neck, liver or kidney cancer.

Of note for this clone: Other DNA sequences in this specimen translate into the identical CDR3. The chain has TRBV2 and TRBJ1-2; possible D gene TRBD1, 5 bases. Germline-derived CDR1 and CDR2 are SNHLY and FYNNEI. Deletions cut 8 bases from V and 1 base from J, with 8 bases between. The CDR3 runs to 12 residues. This CDR3 reads CASGDLNYGYTF. CDR3 bases: TGTGCCAGCGGGGACCTTAACTATGGCTACACCTTC. The full variable domain, completed using reference TRBV2 and TRBJ1-2, is EPEVTQTPSHQVTQMGQEVILRCVPISNHLYFYWYRQILGQKVEFLVSFYNNEISEKSEIFDDQFSVERPDGSNFTLKIRSTKLEDSAMYFCASGDLNYGYTFGSGTRLTVV.

The rearrangement uses TRBV14 and TRBJ2-7; TRBD2 aligns across 8 bases. The V gene's germline CDR1 is SGHDN and CDR2 FVKESK. The CDR3 loop spans 14 amino acids. The V gene end was trimmed by 5 bases and the J gene end by 3 bases; junction bases not matched to a gene: 6. CDR3 sequence: CASSKGLGFYEQYF. Here the CDR3 DNA reads TGTGCCAGCAGCAAGGGACTAGGTTTCTACGAGCAGTACTTC.

The chain joins TRBV15 to TRBJ2-3; unclear D gene. CDR3 length equals 14 residues. The germline V gene encodes CDR1 LNHNV and CDR2 YYDKDF (reference sequence). Trimming shortened V by 1 base and J by 6 bases, and 11 bases separated the two germline ends. This chain's CDR3 is CATSRGGSSDTQYF. The CDR3 DNA reads TGTGCCACCAGCAGAGGTGGGTCGTCTGATACGCAGTATTTT.

This clone was seen only once. The chain employs TRBV6-4 and TRBJ2-5; TRBD1 is a possible D gene (6 bases). Germline V gene sequence: CDR1 MRHNA, CDR2 SNTAGT. The CDR3 extends over 16 amino acids. The V end lost 0 bases, the J end lost 3 bases, and 14 bases lay between the germline ends. CDR3 in DNA: TGTGCCAGCAGTGACTCGGGACACCGGACGAAAGAGACCCAGTACTTC. Translating gives CASSDSGHRTKETQYF.

V is TRBV13 and J is TRBJ2-2; D uncertain. V was clipped by 0 bases and J by 4 bases, with 15 bases between them. The CDR3 is 17 residues long. Germline loops: CDR1 PRHDT, CDR2 FYEKMQ (reference sequence). The CDR3 nucleotides read TGTGCCAGCAGCTTAGGGTCCGGGCGCTCTTTCACCGGGGAGCTGTTTTTT. It yields the protein CASSLGSGRSFTGELFF.

The J gene is TRBJ2-1, the V gene TRBV11-2; 12 nucleotides align to TRBD2. The CDR3 is 15 amino acids. The germline V gene has CDR1 SGHAT and CDR2 FQNNGV. The V gene end was trimmed by 5 bases and the J gene end by 7 bases; junction bases not matched to a gene: 6. The CDR3 DNA reads as TGTGCCAGCAGCATGACTAGCGGGGGAGGAAATGAGCAGTTCTTC. Amino acid sequence: CASSMTSGGGNEQFF. Based on the CDR3 plus reference TRBV11-2 and TRBJ2-1, the full variable domain is EAGVAQSPRYKIIEKRQSVAFWCNPISGHATLYWYQQILGQGPKLLIQFQNNGVVDDSQLPKDRFSAERLKGVDSTLKIQPAKLEDSAVYLCASSMTSGGGNEQFFGPGTRLTVL.

This clone was observed a handful of times. The chain joins TRBV25-1 to TRBJ2-7; D is ambiguous. V lost 1 base and J lost 0, with 7 bases in between. The germline gives CDR1 MGHDK, CDR2 SYGVNS. The CDR3 is 14 residues long. CDR3 sequence: CASSESGSSYEQYF. In DNA form, the CDR3 reads TGTGCCAGCAGTGAATCCGGCAGCTCCTACGAGCAGTACTTC.

The V and J genes are TRBV30 and TRBJ2-3, with 11 bases aligning to TRBD2. This CDR3 is built from 18 residues. The germline V gene has CDR1 GTSNPN and CDR2 SVGIG (reference sequence). V was clipped by 3 bases and J by 2 bases; unmatched bases: 13. CDR3 in DNA: TGTGCCTGGAGGCCCCTCGGGCTAGCGGGAGGATTCACAGATACGCAGTATTTT. Residues: CAWRPLGLAGGFTDTQYF.

The chain couples TRBV7-9 to TRBJ1-5; 7 nucleotides agree with TRBD1. V dropped 0 bases and J dropped 6; count of bases not matched to a gene: 2. Germline CDR1 SEHNR, CDR2 FQNEAQ (reference sequence). The CDR3 runs 14 residues. In DNA, the CDR3 is TGTGCCAGCAGCTTAGCGCAGGGGGGTCAGCCCCAGCATTTT. It translates to CASSLAQGGQPQHF.

V usage is TRBV28 and J usage is TRBJ2-3; tentative D call: TRBD2 (6 bases). Trimming left V 5 bases short and J 0 bases short, with 18 bases between. CDR1 is MDHEN, CDR2 SYDVKM, per germline. This CDR3 is 17 amino acids long. The CDR3 DNA reads as TGTGCCAGCAGTAATGCGGGAACGGGAATTAGCACAGATACGCAGTATTTT. Its translation is CASSNAGTGISTDTQYF.

The V and J genes are TRBV4-2 and TRBJ1-3; D uncertain. Germline V gene lookup returns CDR1 LGHNA and CDR2 YNFKEQ. The CDR3 covers 15 residues. Deletions cut 8 bases from V and 4 bases from J, with 18 bases between. In DNA, the CDR3 is TGTGCCAGCGGACCCTTTGGGGAGGCAGGAAACACCATATATTTT. This gives the protein CASGPFGEAGNTIYF.

This clone appeared a few times. The CDR3 region has the DNA TGTGCCAGCAGTTTCTCGGGGCGGGATAGGACAGATACGCAGTATTTT. Translation gives CASSFSGRDRTDTQYF. V and J are TRBV2 and TRBJ2-3, with a weak D call TRBD2 (6 bases). Trimming took 5 bases from V and 3 from J, leaving 18 bases between them. This CDR3 region has 16 residues. Germline CDR1 reads SNHLY; CDR2 reads FYNNEI.

The chain combines TRBV7-8 with TRBJ2-2; D gene uncertain. CDR3 length equals 14 residues. Deletions cut 4 bases from V and 0 bases from J, with 6 bases between. CDR1 and CDR2 (germline): SGHVS, FQNEAQ. The CDR3 DNA follows: TGTGCCAGCAGCTCTCAGGCGAACACCGGGGAGCTGTTTTTT. Protein sequence: CASSSQANTGELFF.

The gene calls are TRBV5-1 and TRBJ2-7; perhaps D is TRBD1 or TRBD2 (6 bases each). V was trimmed by 4 bases and J by 1 base, leaving 18 bases between them. This CDR3 is built from 16 residues. CDR1 SGHRS and CDR2 YFSETQ come from the germline V gene. The CDR3 loop is CASSPVGGRRSYEQYF. The CDR3 region has the DNA TGCGCCAGCAGCCCGGTTGGGGGGCGCAGGTCCTACGAGCAGTACTTC.

The chain joins TRBV6-6 to TRBJ1-3; D uncertain. This CDR3 is built from 14 residues. The V gene's germline CDR1 is MNHNY and CDR2 SVGAGI (reference sequence). The V end was cut by 4 bases, the J end by 1 base, with 8 bases between. DNA of the CDR3: TGTGCCAGCAGTTTTTTGGGGTCTGGAAACACCATATATTTT. Translated, it gives CASSFLGSGNTIYF.

The chain couples TRBV19 to TRBJ2-7; 12 nucleotides agree with TRBD1. The CDR3 extends over 14 amino acids. The junction had 7 bases not matched to a gene; V was cut back by 7 bases and J by 6 bases. Per the germline V gene, CDR1 is LNHDA and CDR2 is SQIVND (reference sequence). As DNA, the CDR3 is TGTGCCAGTATGGGGACAGGGGGCGCGGGCGAGCAGTACTTC. As protein: CASMGTGGAGEQYF. The variable domain in full, completed from reference TRBV19 and TRBJ2-7, reads DGGITQSPKYLFRKEGQNVTLSCEQNLNHDAMYWYRQDPGQGLRLIYYSQIVNDFQKGDIAEGYSVSREKKESFPLTVTSAQKNPTAFYLCASMGTGGAGEQYFGPGTRLTVT.

This clone was counted once. The genes are TRBV19 and TRBJ1-6; weak D call: TRBD1 (5 bases). Germline assignment: CDR1 LNHDA and CDR2 SQIVND (reference sequence). Trimming removed 7 bases at V and 0 bases at J, with 16 bases between. This CDR3 comprises 17 residues. CDR3 bases: TGTGCCAGTACCGGGGACCCCAGGAGCTCCTATAATTCACCCCTCCACTTT. Translation: CASTGDPRSSYNSPLHF.

This chain connects TRBV2 to TRBJ2-5; possible D gene TRBD2, 6 bases. Trimming took off 7 bases at V and 5 bases at J, with 14 bases between the two ends. The V gene's germline CDR1 is SNHLY and CDR2 FYNNEI. This CDR3 contains 13 residues. The DNA for the CDR3 is TGTGCCAGCACCGGAACCGGAGGGGAGACCCAGTACTTC. Its translation: CASTGTGGETQYF.

This clone was observed once. J is TRBJ2-2 and V is TRBV7-2, with D tentatively TRBD1 (5 bases). Germline CDR1 is SGHTA and CDR2 is FQGNSA. Between the trimmed V and J ends, which lost 6 bases and 4 bases, there was a span of 9 bases. CDR3 size: 13 residues. CDR3 DNA sequence: TGTGCCAGCAGGGGGCAGGTCACCGGGGAGCTGTTTTTT. It encodes CASRGQVTGELFF.

The CDR3 here is CASSPGTSGSEEQYF. CDR3 sequence (DNA): TGTGCCAGCAGCCCCGGGACTAGCGGGTCTGAGGAGCAGTACTTC. This sequence joins TRBV4-2 and TRBJ2-7, with TRBD2 identical over 12 bases. The junction had 8 bases not matched to a gene; V was cut back by 4 bases and J by 7 bases. This CDR3 spans 15 amino acids. Per the germline V gene, CDR1 is LGHNA and CDR2 is YNFKEQ.

The V call is TRBV7-3, the J call TRBJ2-5, with D perhaps TRBD1 or TRBD2 (5 bases each). V was trimmed by 0 bases and J by 5 bases, leaving 10 bases between them. The CDR3 has 14 residues. In germline, CDR1 is SGHTA, CDR2 FQGTGA. CDR3 region: CASSLTGGVETQYF. The DNA for the CDR3 is TGTGCCAGCAGCTTAACTGGGGGAGTTGAGACCCAGTACTTC.

The V and J genes are TRBV18 and TRBJ1-2; D is undetermined. The V gene lost 2 bases and the J gene lost 3 bases, with 10 bases spanning the gap. The CDR3 totals 14 residues. The germline gives CDR1 KGHSH, CDR2 LQKENI. As DNA, the CDR3 is TGTGCCAGCTCACCAAACGGCGGGGACTATGGCTACACCTTC. This translates into CASSPNGGDYGYTF.

J is TRBJ1-5 and V is TRBV19, with 9 bases that match TRBD1. Germline-derived CDR1 and CDR2 are LNHDA and SQIVND (reference sequence). There are 14 residues in the CDR3. The V and J ends lost 6 bases and 4 bases, in that order; junction bases with no gene match: 4. This chain's CDR3 is CASSEDRGNQPQHF. CDR3 coding DNA: TGTGCCAGTAGCGAGGACAGGGGAAATCAGCCCCAGCATTTT.

This rearrangement joins TRBV28 to TRBJ2-3, with 7 bases matching TRBD1. Germline CDR1 MDHEN, CDR2 SYDVKM. The CDR3 consists of 14 residues. V lost 4 bases to trimming and J lost 0 bases; unmatched junction nucleotides: 1. CDR3 nucleotides: TGTGCCAGCAGTTCGGGACAGAGCACAGATACGCAGTATTTT. Translation: CASSSGQSTDTQYF. Drawing the rest from reference TRBV28 and TRBJ2-3, the complete variable domain is DVKVTQSSRYLVKRTGEKVFLECVQDMDHENMFWYRQDPGLGLRLIYFSYDVKMKEKGDIPEGYSVSREKKERFSLILESASTNQTSMYLCASSSGQSTDTQYFGPGTRLTVL.

This chain links TRBV7-2 with TRBJ1-2; 7 bases are shared with TRBD1. The CDR3 consists of 13 residues. CDR1 and CDR2 (germline): SGHTA, FQGNSA. The V segment lost 3 bases and the J segment 6 bases; nucleotides outside the gene matches: 4. The CDR3 region has the DNA TGTGCCAGCAGCTTTACGCAGGGGGATGGCTACACCTTC. Translated, it gives CASSFTQGDGYTF.

The V gene is TRBV7-8, the J gene TRBJ2-1, with 12 nucleotides matching TRBD2. This CDR3 comprises 21 residues. Germline CDR1 SGHVS, CDR2 FQNEAQ. Trimming removed 1 base from V and 0 bases from J; junction bases left unmatched: 13. The CDR3 nucleotides read TGTGCCAGCAGCTTAGGGTCTCTAGCGGGAGGGCCCTTGAGCTCCTACAATGAGCAGTTCTTC. Protein sequence: CASSLGSLAGGPLSSYNEQFF.